The text below deals with one TCR beta chain. Antigen specificity is unknown. The repertoire was sequenced with immunoSEQ multiplex PCR; TCRdb's copy has only in-frame clones and lacks some. The sample consists of over 95,000 clones, more than 85% of them appearing once. The CDR3 length is 16 residues. The germline V gene has CDR1 SGHVS and CDR2 FNYEAQ. Trimming cost V 5 bases and J 4 bases; bases outside gene matches: 11. The data were obtained in a study of OX40 agonist ivuxolimab in advanced cancers. Across the whole study: As their treatment, patients were administered ivuxolimab, an agonistic anti-OX40 (CD134) antibody. Patients received ivuxolimab, an intravenous treatment, every 2 weeks at 0.01 to 10 mg/kg. Enrollees could have had prior anti-PD-1, anti-PD-L1 or anti-CTLA-4 therapy, which approximately 40% had received. Whole-study results and caveats: Relatively little clonal expansion, among the lowest observed, appeared in partial responders at 0.1-3.0 mg/kg.

The receptor was isolated from an adult with an advanced solid tumor such as melanoma, head and neck, liver or kidney cancer. This specimen was CD4+ or CD8+ T cells sorted from blood, taken in a trial of the OX40 agonist ivuxolimab. The gene calls are TRBV7-6 and TRBJ2-1; 7 bases fit TRBD2. As DNA, the CDR3 is TGTGCCAGCAGCCCCTTTTCCGGGAGGATGTACAATGAGCAGTTCTTC. Translating gives CASSPFSGRMYNEQFF.